The next 3 T cell receptor beta chains were all read from a single sample in a study of shared clonotypes between healthy human individuals. Generated by immunoSEQ multiplex PCR, the TCRdb table keeps only in-frame clones and is missing some. The table lists about 1.1 million clones, roughly 74% of them singletons. Sequencing was done on a sample of memory CD4+ T cells from PBMCs. As to subset: CD45RA-negative fraction. The source is a young man in good health. Some clones in this sample may be carry-over from other donors' samples.

This clone was detected once. This chain links TRBV6-6 with TRBJ2-7; D not certain. Trimming stripped 5 bases from V and 5 bases from J, with 10 bases between. From germline, CDR1 is MNHNY and CDR2 SVGAGI (reference sequence). This CDR3 is 12 amino acids long. In nucleotides, the CDR3 is TGTGCCAGCAGTCCCTCCCCAGACGAGCAGTACTTC. Translation: CASSPSPDEQYF.

This clone has a handful of counts. This chain links TRBV6-1 with TRBJ2-3; 10 bases fit TRBD2. Trimming cost V 4 bases and J 4 bases; bases outside gene matches: 5. From germline, CDR1 is MNHNS and CDR2 SASEGT. CDR3 length: 15 amino acids. The CDR3 region has the DNA TGTGCCAGCAGTGGGACTAGCGGAGGGGCAGATACGCAGTATTTT. It specifies CASSGTSGGADTQYF.

The chain carries TRBV28 and TRBJ2-7, with D hard to call. Germline V gene data show CDR1 as MDHEN and CDR2 as SYDVKM. Trimming cost V 3 bases and J 0 bases, with 18 bases left between them. The CDR3 spans 17 residues. The CDR3 nucleotides are TGTGCCAGCAGTTTTTTTGGACGGTACACCTACTCCTACGAGCAGTACTTC. Amino acids: CASSFFGRYTYSYEQYF. Looking up the rest from reference TRBV28 and TRBJ2-7 gives the full variable domain: DVKVTQSSRYLVKRTGEKVFLECVQDMDHENMFWYRQDPGLGLRLIYFSYDVKMKEKGDIPEGYSVSREKKERFSLILESASTNQTSMYLCASSFFGRYTYSYEQYFGPGTRLTVT.